Each of the 22 T cell receptor beta chains below was sequenced from the same sample in a study of T cell repertoires in cytomegalovirus infection. Their recognized antigens are unknown. One entry per CDR3 protein results from TCRdb running MiXCR on the reads. The table has 200,000 or so distinct CDR3 sequences, approximately 40% seen once; the top ten hold roughly three fifths. The material sequenced was CD8+ T cells from cultured PBMCs, taken from culture after CMV antigen stimulation. These TCRs come from a human donor in good health (CMV status not recorded). Some clones in this sample may be carry-over from other donors' samples.

The genes are TRBV6-4 and TRBJ2-2; 10 bases map to TRBD2. The germline V gene encodes CDR1 MRHNA and CDR2 SNTAGT. This CDR3 is 16 amino acids long. After removal of 6 bases from V and 6 bases from J, the junction contained 10 bases not matched to a gene. CDR3 DNA: TGTGCCAGCAGACTGGCCCTAGCGGGAGAGGCCGGGGAGCTGTTTTTT. Amino acids: CASRLALAGEAGELFF.

The rearrangement links TRBV12-3 or TRBV12-4 to TRBJ2-3; TRBD2 matches at 10 bases. V gave up 5 bases and J gave up 6 bases; unmatched junction bases: 17. The CDR3 runs 18 residues. CDR3 amino acids: CASSKRIPLAGGSDTQYF. In DNA form, the CDR3 reads TGTGCCAGCAGTAAACGTATCCCCTTAGCGGGAGGTAGCGATACGCAGTATTTT.

Comment on this clonotype: At one boundary the junction diverges from the germline segment, which might be a read error. CDR3 coding DNA: TGTGACAGCAGTTTAGGTGGAAACATTCAGTACTTC. Translating it yields CDSSLGGNIQYF. V and J are TRBV12-3 or TRBV12-4 and TRBJ2-4; no clear D gene. The length of the CDR3 is 12 residues.

V and J are TRBV27 and TRBJ2-1; 12 bases agree with TRBD2. CDR3 length: 16 amino acids. In germline, CDR1 is MNHEY, CDR2 SMNVEV (reference sequence). V trimming: 5 bases; J trimming: 4 bases; junction bases outside the gene matches: 6. Written as DNA, the CDR3 is TGTGCCAGCAGTCATACTAGCGGGGGGTCTTACAATGAGCAGTTCTTC. Translation: CASSHTSGGSYNEQFF.

In DNA, the CDR3 is TGTGCCAGCACCTGGTCAGGGCTCGCCGGGGCCAACGTCCTGACTTTC. It codes for CASTWSGLAGANVLTF. The genes are TRBV12-3 or TRBV12-4 and TRBJ2-6; weak D call: TRBD1 (5 bases). V dropped 7 bases and J dropped 4 bases, with 17 bases sitting between them. This CDR3 is 16 amino acids long.

The chain uses TRBV7-3 and TRBJ2-1, with 11 bases that match TRBD2. Per the germline V gene, CDR1 is SGHTA and CDR2 is FQGTGA. V trimming: 5 bases; J trimming: 3 bases; junction bases outside the gene matches: 3. The CDR3 length is 15 residues. This CDR3 reads CASSQLAGDYNEQFF. CDR3 in DNA: TGTGCCAGCAGCCAACTAGCGGGGGACTACAATGAGCAGTTCTTC.

This clonotype was seen ten or more times. This chain links TRBV5-1 with TRBJ2-2, with TRBD1 matching 7 bases. The trim removed 3 bases at V and 0 bases at J, leaving 5 bases unmatched. Per germline, CDR1 SGHRS and CDR2 YFSETQ. The CDR3 loop spans 16 amino acids. In nucleotides, the CDR3 is TGCGCCAGCAGCTCCACAGGGGCACCGAACACCGGGGAGCTGTTTTTT. It yields the protein CASSSTGAPNTGELFF.

This clonotype was seen only a few times. The chain carries TRBV7-2 and TRBJ2-7; D unresolved. Per the germline V gene, CDR1 is SGHTA and CDR2 is FQGNSA. The V end was cut by 3 bases, the J end by 0 bases, with 6 bases between. The CDR3 runs to 13 residues. CDR3 sequence reads: CASSLTLSYEQYF. CDR3 nucleotides: TGTGCCAGCAGCTTGACCCTCTCCTACGAGCAGTACTTC.

This clonotype was picked up a small number of times. The V and J genes are TRBV15 and TRBJ1-2; D is uncertain. V lost 0 bases and J 6 bases, leaving 14 bases between the germline ends. The germline V gene has CDR1 LNHNV and CDR2 YYDKDF (reference sequence). CDR3 size: 15 residues. The CDR3 DNA reads as TGTGCCACCAGCAGAGATCCCCCATCCCGTGATGGCTACACCTTC. Protein product: CATSRDPPSRDGYTF.

This chain uses TRBV6-6 with TRBJ2-5; TRBD2 is a possible D gene (7 bases). Germline CDR1 and CDR2: MNHNY and SVGAGI (reference sequence). The CDR3 contains 15 residues. Trimming stripped 10 bases from V and 2 bases from J, with 20 bases between. CDR3 coding DNA: TGTGCCACCACTGATTCCGGGGGGCGGCAAGAGACCCAGTACTTC. Its protein is CATTDSGGRQETQYF.

The rearrangement joins TRBV27 to TRBJ2-7; TRBD1 aligns across 7 bases. Trimming at V came to 7 bases and at J to 0 bases, leaving 9 bases not matched to a gene. The CDR3 spans 15 residues. Germline values: CDR1 MNHEY, CDR2 SMNVEV (reference sequence). CDR3: CASNSFRDSSYEQYF. The CDR3 bases are TGTGCCAGCAACTCCTTCCGGGACAGCTCCTACGAGCAGTACTTC.

J is TRBJ2-7 and V is TRBV28; no clear D. Germline lookup yields CDR1 MDHEN and CDR2 SYDVKM. Trimming took 6 bases from V and 1 from J, leaving 13 bases between them. CDR3 length equals 14 residues. CDR3: CASRQRTRSYEQYF. The CDR3 DNA follows: TGTGCCAGCAGACAACGGACCCGATCCTACGAGCAGTACTTC.

The J gene is TRBJ2-5, the V gene TRBV11-2, with D perhaps assigned TRBD1 or TRBD2 (6 bases each). CDR1 and CDR2 from the germline V gene are SGHAT and FQNNGV. CDR3 size: 14 residues. Trimming took off 5 bases at V and 5 bases at J, with 15 bases between the two ends. The CDR3 nucleotides read TGTGCCAGCAGCCCCAGTGCGGGACACGAGACCCAGTACTTC. This codes for CASSPSAGHETQYF.

The chain couples TRBV7-3 to TRBJ2-5; TRBD1 matches at 10 bases. The germline CDR1 and CDR2 sequences are SGHTA and FQGTGA. Losses at the gene ends were 5 bases for V and 0 bases for J; bases not matched to a gene: 6. The length of the CDR3 is 16 residues. CDR3 nucleotide sequence: TGTGCCAGCAGCCCCTCTGGACAGGGGGACCAAGAGACCCAGTACTTC. Protein: CASSPSGQGDQETQYF.

This clonotype showed up many times. The J gene is TRBJ1-2, the V gene TRBV7-8; 8 nucleotides align to TRBD1. This CDR3 comprises 14 residues. The V gene end was trimmed by 5 bases and the J gene end by 4 bases; junction bases not matched to a gene: 6. Germline CDR1 reads SGHVS; CDR2 reads FQNEAQ. CDR3 sequence (DNA): TGTGCCAGCAGCCCCGGACAGGGCGGCTATGGCTACACCTTC. Amino acids: CASSPGQGGYGYTF.

This clonotype showed up just a few times. The V and J genes are TRBV7-9 and TRBJ2-5, with TRBD1 as a possible D gene (6 bases). The CDR3 is 15 residues long. The V gene lost 5 bases and the J gene lost 5 bases, with 18 bases spanning the gap. Germline CDR1 and CDR2: SEHNR and FQNEAQ (reference sequence). The CDR3 bases are TGTGCCAGCAGCGGTCGCAGGGGCGCAAGGGAGACCCAGTACTTC. Translation gives CASSGRRGARETQYF.

CDR3 sequence reads: CASSGTSGGYNEQFF. CDR3 bases: TGTGCCAGCAGCGGGACTAGCGGGGGCTACAATGAGCAGTTCTTC. The gene calls are TRBV6-4 and TRBJ2-1, with 14 bases fitting TRBD2. V dropped 6 bases and J dropped 3; count of bases not matched to a gene: 1. Germline CDR1 MRHNA, CDR2 SNTAGT. This CDR3 is built from 15 residues.

V usage is TRBV20-1 and J usage is TRBJ2-5; no clear D. V gave up 0 bases and J gave up 5 bases, with 10 bases separating them. CDR1 and CDR2 (germline): DFQATT, SNEGSKA (reference sequence). The CDR3 is made up of 13 amino acids. The CDR3 sequence is CSARDLYGETQYF. The CDR3, as DNA: TGCAGTGCTAGAGATCTATACGGGGAGACCCAGTACTTC.

The chain has TRBV12-3 or TRBV12-4 and TRBJ2-5; 9 bases are shared with TRBD2. Trimming removed 2 bases from V and 5 bases from J; junction bases left unmatched: 6. The CDR3 is 15 amino acids. The CDR3 DNA sequence: TGTGCCAGCAGTTTAAGCGGGGGGCATTTGGAGACCCAGTACTTC. Translation gives CASSLSGGHLETQYF.

The rearrangement uses TRBV27 and TRBJ1-2; tentatively, D is TRBD1 (6 bases). The CDR3 is 15 residues long. V was shortened by 5 bases and J by 3 bases, with 16 bases between the two germline ends. The germline CDR1 and CDR2 sequences are MNHEY and SMNVEV (reference sequence). CDR3: CASSTGTGADYGYTF. The CDR3 DNA reads TGTGCCAGCAGTACCGGGACGGGGGCTGACTATGGCTACACCTTC.

This clonotype was found a few times. This chain uses TRBV11-2 with TRBJ2-7; TRBD2 matches at 8 bases. V was clipped by 5 bases and J by 0 bases; unmatched bases: 6. The CDR3 runs to 15 residues. Germline V gene data show CDR1 as SGHAT and CDR2 as FQNNGV. The CDR3 DNA follows: TGTGCCAGCAGCCTCGCGGGGGGACACTCCTACGAGCAGTACTTC. Amino acids: CASSLAGGHSYEQYF.

This sequence joins TRBV4-1 and TRBJ1-2, with TRBD1 matching over 7 bases. The CDR3 consists of 15 residues. J gave up 4 bases and V 0 bases, and 5 bases lay outside the gene matches. From germline, CDR1 is MGHRA and CDR2 YSYEKL. The DNA for the CDR3 is TGCGCCAGCAGCCAAGATCCTGGGACAGCCTATGGCTACACCTTC. Translated: CASSQDPGTAYGYTF.